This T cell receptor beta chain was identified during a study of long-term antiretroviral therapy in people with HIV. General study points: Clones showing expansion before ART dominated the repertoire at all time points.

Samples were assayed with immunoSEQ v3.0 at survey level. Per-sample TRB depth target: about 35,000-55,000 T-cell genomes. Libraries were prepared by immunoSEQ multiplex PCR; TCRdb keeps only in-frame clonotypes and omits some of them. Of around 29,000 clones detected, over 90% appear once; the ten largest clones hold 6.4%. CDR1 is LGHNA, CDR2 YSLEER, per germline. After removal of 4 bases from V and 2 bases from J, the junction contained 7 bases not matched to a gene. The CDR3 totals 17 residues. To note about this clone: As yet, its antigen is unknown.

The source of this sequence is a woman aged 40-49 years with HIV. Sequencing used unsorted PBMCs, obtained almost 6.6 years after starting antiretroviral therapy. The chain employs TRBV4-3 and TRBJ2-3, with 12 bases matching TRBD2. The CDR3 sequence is CASSRGLAGSFTDTQYF. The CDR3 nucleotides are TGCGCCAGCAGCCGTGGACTAGCGGGGAGTTTCACAGATACGCAGTATTTT.